The source of this T cell receptor (beta chain) is a study of OX40 agonist ivuxolimab in advanced cancers. Study at large: Patients received the agonistic anti-OX40 (CD134) antibody ivuxolimab. Of the patients, three showed partial responses, one with hepatocellular carcinoma and two with cutaneous melanoma.

With respect to this clone: Its antigen is as yet unknown. Different DNA sequences within this sample yield the same CDR3.

Study results and caveats: Clones of CD4+ and CD8+ blood T cells grew by week 6 at doses of 0.1 to 3.0 mg/kg.

The method was immunoSEQ multiplex PCR; TCRdb's version includes in-frame clones alone and lacks a portion of them. The sample lists some 60,000 clones; roughly 90% were seen once. V gave up 3 bases and J gave up 5 bases, with 10 bases separating them. The CDR3 sequence is 14 residues long. CDR1 is MNHEY and CDR2 is SMNVEV in the germline V gene (reference sequence). The source is an adult with an advanced solid tumor such as melanoma, head and neck, liver or kidney cancer. This chain links TRBV27 with TRBJ2-2; D is unresolved. The source material was CD4+ or CD8+ T cells sorted from blood, sampled in a trial of the OX40 agonist ivuxolimab. In DNA, the CDR3 is TGTGCCAGCAGTTTTTCAGCTAATACCGGGGAGCTGTTTTTT. This codes for CASSFSANTGELFF.